Below are 18 T cell receptor beta chains sequenced from a single sample in a study of cytomegalovirus exposure and HLA in healthy donors. With 60 Vbeta and 13 Jbeta primers, the PCR was carried out. Sequenced by immunoSEQ multiplex PCR; TCRdb stores in-frame clones only, minus some. The sample includes about 120,000 clones, roughly 65% of them seen just once. Sequencing was carried out using PBMCs. The receptors shown here come from a man aged 35 to 55 in good health and CMV-seropositive.

The CDR3 DNA sequence: TGTGCCAGCGGAGGACCAGGGGAAAGGGAAAAACTGTTTTTT. Protein sequence: CASGGPGEREKLFF. The J gene is TRBJ1-4, the V gene TRBV9, with D tentatively TRBD1 (6 bases). The CDR3 has 14 amino acids. Germline V CDR1 and CDR2: SGDLS, YYNGEE. The V and J ends lost 7 bases and 8 bases respectively, with 18 bases between them.

This chain links TRBV11-2 with TRBJ2-1, with TRBD1 identical over 9 bases. The CDR3 is 18 residues long. After removal of 4 bases from V and 1 base from J, the junction contained 11 bases not matched to a gene. The germline gives CDR1 SGHAT, CDR2 FQNNGV. CDR3 sequence reads: CASSSRTGVRSSYNEQFF. In DNA, the CDR3 is TGTGCCAGCAGCTCCCGGACAGGGGTTCGATCTTCCTACAATGAGCAGTTCTTC. Based on the CDR3 plus reference TRBV11-2 and TRBJ2-1, the full variable domain is EAGVAQSPRYKIIEKRQSVAFWCNPISGHATLYWYQQILGQGPKLLIQFQNNGVVDDSQLPKDRFSAERLKGVDSTLKIQPAKLEDSAVYLCASSSRTGVRSSYNEQFFGPGTRLTVL.

The chain is built from TRBV27 and TRBJ2-1; D is undetermined. Germline V gene sequence: CDR1 MNHEY, CDR2 SMNVEV (reference sequence). This CDR3 contains 14 residues. V was trimmed by 7 bases and J by 0 bases, leaving 10 bases between them. CDR3 DNA: TGTGCCAGCAACCACGGTAGCTCCTACAATGAGCAGTTCTTC. Translated, it gives CASNHGSSYNEQFF.

This chain uses TRBV27 with TRBJ2-2; no clear D. The V gene lost 0 bases and the J gene lost 9 bases, with 17 bases spanning the gap. CDR3 size: 16 residues. Germline loops: CDR1 MNHEY, CDR2 SMNVEV (reference sequence). This CDR3 reads CASSLSPPIGVRELFF. In DNA, the CDR3 is TGTGCCAGCAGTTTATCGCCCCCGATCGGAGTGAGGGAGCTGTTTTTT.

The chain has TRBV7-2 and TRBJ2-2, with a weak D call TRBD2 (5 bases). V was pared by 3 bases and J by 3 bases, with 8 bases between. The CDR3 is made up of 14 amino acids. Germline CDR1 and CDR2: SGHTA and FQGNSA. CDR3 residues: CASSFGLDTGELFF. CDR3 coding DNA: TGTGCCAGCAGCTTCGGACTCGACACCGGGGAGCTGTTTTTT.

A few counts support this clone. This chain connects TRBV28 to TRBJ2-7, with D possibly being TRBD2 (6 bases). The germline V gene has CDR1 MDHEN and CDR2 SYDVKM. This CDR3 region has 13 residues. Trimming took off 3 bases at V and 7 bases at J, with 13 bases between the two ends. CDR3 loop: CASSLGRDWEQYF. The CDR3 region has the DNA TGTGCCAGCAGTTTGGGCAGGGACTGGGAGCAGTACTTC.

This clone appeared a few times. V is TRBV4-1 and J is TRBJ1-1, with D possibly being TRBD1 (5 bases). Germline V CDR1 and CDR2: MGHRA, YSYEKL. Trimming stripped 0 bases from V and 3 bases from J, with 8 bases between. This CDR3 is 14 amino acids long. CDR3 DNA sequence: TGCGCCAGCAGCCAAGAAGAAGGGGACACTGAAGCTTTCTTT. Translated: CASSQEEGDTEAFF.

This chain joins TRBV19 and TRBJ2-5; D may be TRBD1 (5 bases). CDR3 length equals 14 residues. Trimming pared 5 bases from V and 1 base from J, leaving 11 bases between. The germline V gene has CDR1 LNHDA and CDR2 SQIVND (reference sequence). The CDR3 DNA sequence: TGTGCCAGTAGTGCCCAGGGTGGCCAAGAGACCCAGTACTTC. The encoded protein is CASSAQGGQETQYF.

The chain couples TRBV18 to TRBJ2-7, with D unclear. The CDR3 length is 14 residues. Germline V gives CDR1 KGHSH, CDR2 LQKENI. V was trimmed by 6 bases and J by 2 bases, leaving 14 bases between them. CDR3 in DNA: TGTGCCAGCTCGCCCTCCCGGGTCACCTACGAGCAGTACTTC. Translated: CASSPSRVTYEQYF.

V is TRBV5-1 and J is TRBJ2-5; TRBD1 matches at 11 bases. The CDR3 covers 16 residues. Germline V gene sequence: CDR1 SGHRS, CDR2 YFSETQ. After removal of 4 bases from V and 1 base from J, the junction contained 6 bases not matched to a gene. The CDR3 spells CASSPGTGGSQETQYF. The CDR3 coding sequence is TGCGCCAGCAGCCCCGGGACAGGGGGATCCCAAGAGACCCAGTACTTC.

CDR3 protein: CSVEIPGTGGQKDTQYF. The CDR3, as DNA: TGCAGCGTTGAAATCCCCGGGACAGGGGGCCAGAAAGATACGCAGTATTTT. The V gene is TRBV29-1, the J gene TRBJ2-3; TRBD1 agrees at 12 bases. Germline V gene sequence: CDR1 SQVTM, CDR2 ANQGSEA. This CDR3 comprises 17 residues. Losses at the gene ends were 2 bases for V and 5 bases for J; bases not matched to a gene: 11.

The J gene is TRBJ2-7, the V gene TRBV28; TRBD1 might be the D (5 bases). Germline V gene sequence: CDR1 MDHEN, CDR2 SYDVKM. V was cut by 2 bases and J by 4 bases, with 15 bases left in between. This CDR3 contains 15 residues. The CDR3 here is CASSLAAGFSYEQYF. The DNA of the CDR3 is TGTGCCAGCAGTTTAGCGGCAGGGTTTTCGTACGAGCAGTACTTC.

This chain joins TRBV28 and TRBJ2-7; D is perhaps TRBD1 (5 bases). The V end lost 5 bases, the J end lost 6 bases, and 14 bases lay between the germline ends. Germline V CDR1 and CDR2: MDHEN, SYDVKM. The CDR3 runs 13 residues. The CDR3 DNA reads TGTGCCAGCAGTACCGCCCCAAGGGGCGAGCAGTACTTC. This translates into CASSTAPRGEQYF.

This clone has a handful of counts. The CDR3 protein is CASSGQGDTGELFF. CDR3 coding DNA: TGTGCCAGTAGTGGACAGGGCGACACCGGGGAGCTGTTTTTT. The rearrangement uses TRBV19 and TRBJ2-2; 8 bases fit TRBD1. This CDR3 is built from 14 residues. Looked up from germline, CDR1 is LNHDA and CDR2 is SQIVND (reference sequence). The V and J ends lost 5 bases and 3 bases, in that order; junction bases with no gene match: 2.

The rearrangement joins TRBV2 to TRBJ2-2, with TRBD2 as a possible D gene (6 bases). The V end was cut by 2 bases, the J end by 4 bases, with 14 bases between. The CDR3 runs to 16 residues. Germline V gene lookup returns CDR1 SNHLY and CDR2 FYNNEI. In DNA form, the CDR3 reads TGTGCCAGCAGTGAAAGGGGTCGGGAGAGCACCGGGGAGCTGTTTTTT. Translation gives CASSERGRESTGELFF.

This chain joins TRBV28 and TRBJ1-2; 7 nucleotides agree with TRBD1. The CDR3 has 16 residues. The junction had 14 bases not matched to a gene; V was cut back by 8 bases and J by 2 bases. Germline CDR1 is MDHEN and CDR2 is SYDVKM. Here the CDR3 DNA reads TGTGCCAGCGGCTTGGAGTTAACAGGGGCGAACTATGGCTACACCTTC. Translated: CASGLELTGANYGYTF.

A few counts support this clone. This rearrangement joins TRBV11-2 to TRBJ2-3; D might be TRBD2 (6 bases). There are 16 residues in the CDR3. V dropped 5 bases and J dropped 2 bases, with 17 bases sitting between them. Per germline, CDR1 SGHAT and CDR2 FQNNGV. The CDR3 coding sequence is TGTGCCAGCAGCACTTTCGGCGGGGCAGCCACAGATACGCAGTATTTT. Its translation is CASSTFGGAATDTQYF.

This chain uses TRBV9 with TRBJ1-1; D is perhaps TRBD1 (6 bases). Per the germline V gene, CDR1 is SGDLS and CDR2 is YYNGEE. CDR3 length: 14 residues. Trimming stripped 3 bases from V and 5 bases from J, with 14 bases between. The CDR3 protein is CASSGTGFGTEAFF. The CDR3 DNA follows: TGTGCCAGCAGCGGAACAGGGTTTGGGACTGAAGCTTTCTTT.